The clone carrying this T cell receptor (beta chain) has ten or more counts. The junction had 7 bases not matched to a gene; V was cut back by 1 base and J by 7 bases. In germline, CDR1 is MNHEY, CDR2 SVGEGT. This CDR3 contains 16 residues. This sample was taken from a study of T-cell reconstitution after alpha-beta-depleted transplantation in children. Unique molecular identifiers were used to barcode this TCRbeta library. TCRdb reprocessed the PCR reads via MiXCR and lists one record per CDR3 protein. The table lists tens of thousands of distinct CDR3 sequences, approximately 7.3% of them singletons.

This specimen was PBMCs from the stem cell graft donor, taken from the stem cell graft. The origin of this receptor is a human donor who donated a stem cell graft to a child with acute lymphoblastic leukemia. The chain recombines TRBV6-2 or TRBV6-3 with TRBJ2-2, with 9 bases identical to TRBD1. The CDR3, as DNA: TGTGCCAGCAGTTACTTTACAGGGGGCGCGAACGGGGAGCTGTTTTTT. It codes for CASSYFTGGANGELFF.